This T cell receptor (beta chain) was profiled in a study of OX40 agonist ivuxolimab in advanced cancers. For the study at large: The patients got ivuxolimab, which is an agonistic anti-OX40 (CD134) antibody. Every 2 weeks, ivuxolimab was infused into the patients intravenously at between 0.01 and 10 mg/kg.

TCRdb's copy holds only in-frame clones and misses some; the assay was immunoSEQ multiplex PCR. The sample shows around 85,000 clones, 91% of them seen only once. V shed 4 bases and J 6 bases; nucleotides not matched to a gene: 15. The CDR3 has 17 amino acids. CDR1 is LGHNA, CDR2 YSLEER, per germline. Patients were excluded for autoimmune disease history or systemic immunosuppression. The source material was CD4+ or CD8+ T cells sorted from blood, sampled in a trial of the OX40 agonist ivuxolimab. The receptor was derived from an adult with an advanced solid tumor such as melanoma, head and neck, liver or kidney cancer. The genes are TRBV4-3 and TRBJ1-1; TRBD1 matches 9 bases. The chain's CDR3 is CASSPTGGGSEGSEAFF. The CDR3 bases are TGCGCCAGCAGCCCTACAGGGGGCGGGAGTGAGGGGTCTGAAGCTTTCTTT.